Included here is one T cell receptor (beta chain) sequence, with context. Authors' analysis steps: Quantification of nucleated cells was approximated via reference gene primer amplification. Repertoires were generated with immunoSEQ multiplex PCR, while TCRdb's copy carries only in-frame clones and drops some. Clone size and the V and J calls come from that table; the DNA yielded D and trimming. The sample holds a few hundred thousand clones, around 84% seen once. The data were taken from a study of blood T cell repertoires in COVID-19. The wider study: The origin of the acute and convalescent COVID-19 samples was the United States, Italy and Spain. The analysed material was cDNA or gDNA that came from T cells, B-cell-depleted T cells, or PBMCs.

Trimming took off 0 bases at V and 1 base at J, with 15 bases between the two ends. The germline V gene encodes CDR1 MGHDK and CDR2 SYGVNS. CDR3 length: 17 residues. The chain employs TRBV25-1 and TRBJ1-1, with D possibly matching TRBD1 (5 bases). The receptor's source is a woman aged 18-30 years with acute or convalescent COVID-19. The material sequenced was peripheral blood. The chain's CDR3 is CASSEYAAGWGNTEAFF. The CDR3 nucleotides are TGTGCCAGCAGTGAATATGCGGCAGGGTGGGGGAACACTGAAGCTTTCTTT.